Included here is one T cell receptor beta chain sequence, with context. Its antigen is as yet unknown. This sample stems from a study of cytomegalovirus exposure and HLA in healthy donors. Findings and limits, study-wide: The investigators catalogued about 170 TCR beta chains as cytomegalovirus-associated. Specific recognition of CMV antigens was confirmed in vitro for three chains (all CMV-associated). As a later analysis showed, several of the most significant clusters appeared to be linked to common viral pathogens.

60 Vbeta and 13 Jbeta primers were used in PCR. The assay was immunoSEQ multiplex PCR, and TCRdb's table has in-frame clones only and misses some. Of over 85,000 clones in the sample, around 80% were seen once. In germline, CDR1 is MNHEY, CDR2 SVGAGI. This CDR3 is 15 amino acids long. Trimming shortened V by 0 bases and J by 5 bases, and 14 bases separated the two germline ends. The source material was PBMCs. The TCR sequence derives from a woman aged 60 to 75 in good health and CMV-seropositive. The chain recombines TRBV6-5 with TRBJ2-7, with D possibly being TRBD1 (6 bases). The DNA for the CDR3 is TGTGCCAGCAGTTACTCTTACAGGGCAACCAACGAGCAGTACTTC. It is translated as CASSYSYRATNEQYF.